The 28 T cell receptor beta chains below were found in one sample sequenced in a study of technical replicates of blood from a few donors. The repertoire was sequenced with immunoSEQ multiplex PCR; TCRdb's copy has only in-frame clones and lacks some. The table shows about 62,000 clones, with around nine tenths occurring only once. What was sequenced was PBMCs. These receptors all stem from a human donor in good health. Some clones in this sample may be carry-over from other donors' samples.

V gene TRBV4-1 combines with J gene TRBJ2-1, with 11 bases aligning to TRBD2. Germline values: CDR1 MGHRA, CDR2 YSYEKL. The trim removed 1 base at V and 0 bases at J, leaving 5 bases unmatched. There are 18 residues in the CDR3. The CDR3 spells CASSQGTSGFISYNEQFF. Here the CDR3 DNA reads TGCGCCAGCAGCCAAGGGACTAGCGGGTTCATCTCCTACAATGAGCAGTTCTTC.

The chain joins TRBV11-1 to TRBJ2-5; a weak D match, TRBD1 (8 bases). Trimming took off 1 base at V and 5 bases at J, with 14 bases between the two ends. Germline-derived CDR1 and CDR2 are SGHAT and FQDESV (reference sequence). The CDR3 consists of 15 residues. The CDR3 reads CASSLGQGRGETQYF. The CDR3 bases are TGTGCCAGCAGCTTAGGACAGGGGAGGGGGGAGACCCAGTACTTC.

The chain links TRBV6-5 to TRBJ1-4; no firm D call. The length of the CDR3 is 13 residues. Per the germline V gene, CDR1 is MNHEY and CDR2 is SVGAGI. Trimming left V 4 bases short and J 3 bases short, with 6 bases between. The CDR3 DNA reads TGTGCCAGCAGTTCCCCTCCTAATGAAAAACTGTTTTTT. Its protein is CASSSPPNEKLFF.

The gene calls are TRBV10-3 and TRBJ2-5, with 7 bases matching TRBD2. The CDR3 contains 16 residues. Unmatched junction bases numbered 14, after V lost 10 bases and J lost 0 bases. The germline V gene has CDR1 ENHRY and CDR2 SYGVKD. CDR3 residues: CATATTGGMYQETQYF. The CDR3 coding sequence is TGTGCCACTGCTACTACGGGGGGAATGTACCAAGAGACCCAGTACTTC.

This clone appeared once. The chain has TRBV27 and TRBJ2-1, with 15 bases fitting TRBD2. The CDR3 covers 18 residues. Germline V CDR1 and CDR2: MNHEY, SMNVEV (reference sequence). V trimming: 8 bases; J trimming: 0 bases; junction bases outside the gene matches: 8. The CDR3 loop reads CASSPGLAGGVSYNEQFF. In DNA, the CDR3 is TGTGCCAGCTCACCCGGACTAGCGGGAGGGGTCTCCTACAATGAGCAGTTCTTC.

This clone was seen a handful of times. The CDR3 nucleotides are TGTGCCAGCAGCTTAACCTACAGGGCGAACACTGAAGCTTTCTTT. It specifies CASSLTYRANTEAFF. The V call is TRBV7-3, the J call TRBJ1-1; tentative D call: TRBD1 (6 bases). The CDR3 contains 15 residues. Trimming shortened V by 0 bases and J by 1 base, and 9 bases separated the two germline ends. Germline CDR1 SGHTA, CDR2 FQGTGA. The entire variable domain, with the rest obtained from reference TRBV7-3 and TRBJ1-1, is as follows: GAGVSQTPSNKVTEKGKYVELRCDPISGHTALYWYRQSLGQGPEFLIYFQGTGAADDSGLPNDRFFAVRPEGSVSTLKIQRTERGDSAVYLCASSLTYRANTEAFFGQGTRLTVV.

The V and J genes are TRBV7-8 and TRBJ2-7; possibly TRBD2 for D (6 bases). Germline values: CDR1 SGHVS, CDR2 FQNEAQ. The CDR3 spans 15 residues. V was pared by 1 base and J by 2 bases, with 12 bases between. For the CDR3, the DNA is TGTGCCAGCAGCTTAGTTCGGGAGTTAGCCTACGAGCAGTACTTC. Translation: CASSLVRELAYEQYF.

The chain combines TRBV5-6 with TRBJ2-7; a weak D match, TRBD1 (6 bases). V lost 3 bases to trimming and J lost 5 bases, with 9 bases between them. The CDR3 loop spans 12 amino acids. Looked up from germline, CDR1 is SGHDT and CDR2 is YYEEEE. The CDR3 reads CASSSYRDEQYF. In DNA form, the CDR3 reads TGTGCCAGCAGCTCCTACAGGGACGAGCAGTACTTC.

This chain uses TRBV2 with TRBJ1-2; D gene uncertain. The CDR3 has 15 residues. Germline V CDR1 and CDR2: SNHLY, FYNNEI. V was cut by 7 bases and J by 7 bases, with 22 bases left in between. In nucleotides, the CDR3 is TGTGCCAGCACCGAAACGGCCGGGAAGTTGTTTGGCTACACCTTC. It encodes CASTETAGKLFGYTF.

CDR3: CASSRTKGPLHF. The CDR3 DNA follows: TGTGCCAGCAGCCGAACCAAGGGGCCCCTCCACTTT. The rearrangement links TRBV7-2 to TRBJ1-6, with a weak D call TRBD1 (5 bases). The CDR3 length is 12 residues. The V and J ends lost 5 bases and 13 bases respectively, with 12 bases between them. From germline, CDR1 is SGHTA and CDR2 FQGNSA.

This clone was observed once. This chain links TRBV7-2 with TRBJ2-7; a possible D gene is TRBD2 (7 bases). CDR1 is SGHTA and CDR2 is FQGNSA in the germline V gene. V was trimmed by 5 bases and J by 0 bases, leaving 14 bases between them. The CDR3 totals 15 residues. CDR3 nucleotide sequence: TGTGCCAGCAGCCTAAGGGGGGGGAGCTCCTACGAGCAGTACTTC. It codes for CASSLRGGSSYEQYF.

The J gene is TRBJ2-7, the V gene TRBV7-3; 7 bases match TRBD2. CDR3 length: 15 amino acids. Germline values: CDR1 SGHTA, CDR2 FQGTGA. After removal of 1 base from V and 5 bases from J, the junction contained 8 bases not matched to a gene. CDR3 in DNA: TGTGCCAGCAGCTTAAATGGACTAGAGTCTGACGAGCAGTACTTC. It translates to CASSLNGLESDEQYF.

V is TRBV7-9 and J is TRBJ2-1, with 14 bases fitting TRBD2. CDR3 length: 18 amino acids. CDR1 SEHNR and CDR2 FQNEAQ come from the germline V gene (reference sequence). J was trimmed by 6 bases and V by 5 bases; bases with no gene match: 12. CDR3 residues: CASSATGTSGRTANEQFF. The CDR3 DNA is TGTGCCAGCAGCGCGACCGGGACTAGCGGGAGAACGGCCAATGAGCAGTTCTTC.

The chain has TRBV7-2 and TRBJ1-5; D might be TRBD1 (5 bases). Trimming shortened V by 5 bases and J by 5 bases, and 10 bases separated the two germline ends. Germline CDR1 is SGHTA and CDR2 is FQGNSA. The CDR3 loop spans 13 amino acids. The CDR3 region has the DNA TGTGCCAGCAGCCCAGGGTGGGATCAGCCCCAGCATTTT. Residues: CASSPGWDQPQHF.

CDR3 in amino acids: CASSPGTARGMNTEAFF. The DNA of the CDR3 is TGTGCCAGCAGCCCCGGGACAGCCAGGGGGATGAACACTGAAGCTTTCTTT. The rearrangement joins TRBV7-2 to TRBJ1-1, with 7 nucleotides matching TRBD1. The CDR3 loop spans 17 amino acids. Trimming at V came to 5 bases and at J to 0 bases, leaving 12 bases not matched to a gene. Germline CDR1 and CDR2: SGHTA and FQGNSA.

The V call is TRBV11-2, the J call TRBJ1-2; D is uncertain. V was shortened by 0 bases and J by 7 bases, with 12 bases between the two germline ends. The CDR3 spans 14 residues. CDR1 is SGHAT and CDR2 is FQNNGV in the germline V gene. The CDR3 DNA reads TGTGCCAGCAGCTTAGATCTAGGTTTTACTGGCTACACCTTC. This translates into CASSLDLGFTGYTF.

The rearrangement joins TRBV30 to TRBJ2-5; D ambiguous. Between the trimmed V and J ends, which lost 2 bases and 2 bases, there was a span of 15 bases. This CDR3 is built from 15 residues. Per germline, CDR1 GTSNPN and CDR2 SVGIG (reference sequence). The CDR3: CAWSQPFQVQETQYF. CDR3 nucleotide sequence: TGTGCCTGGAGTCAACCTTTCCAGGTACAAGAGACCCAGTACTTC.

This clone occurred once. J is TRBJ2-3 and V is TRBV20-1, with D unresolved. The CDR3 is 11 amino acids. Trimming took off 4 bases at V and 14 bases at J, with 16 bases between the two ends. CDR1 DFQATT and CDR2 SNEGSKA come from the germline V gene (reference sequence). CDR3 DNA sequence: TGCAGTGCTATACGTGGAGAGTCACGGTATTTT. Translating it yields CSAIRGESRYF.

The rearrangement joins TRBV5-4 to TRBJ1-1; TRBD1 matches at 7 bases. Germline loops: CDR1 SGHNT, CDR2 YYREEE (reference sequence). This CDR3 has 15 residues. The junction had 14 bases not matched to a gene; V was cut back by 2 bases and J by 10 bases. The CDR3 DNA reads TGTGCCAGCAGCTTCCCAGGACAGGCCCTCATTGCAGCTTTCTTT. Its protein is CASSFPGQALIAAFF.

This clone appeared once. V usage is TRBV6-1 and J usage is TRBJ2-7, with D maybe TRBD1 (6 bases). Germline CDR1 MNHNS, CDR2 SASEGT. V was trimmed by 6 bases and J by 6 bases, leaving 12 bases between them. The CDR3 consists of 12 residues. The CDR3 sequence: CASRTGFSEQYF. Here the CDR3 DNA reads TGTGCCAGCAGGACAGGTTTTAGCGAGCAGTACTTC.

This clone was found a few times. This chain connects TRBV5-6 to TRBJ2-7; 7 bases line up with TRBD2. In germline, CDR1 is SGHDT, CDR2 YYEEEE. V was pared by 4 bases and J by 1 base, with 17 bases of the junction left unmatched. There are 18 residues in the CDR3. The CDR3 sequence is CASSRRTEREQSSYEQYF. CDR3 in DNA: TGTGCCAGCAGCCGGCGGACCGAGCGGGAACAAAGTTCCTACGAGCAGTACTTC.

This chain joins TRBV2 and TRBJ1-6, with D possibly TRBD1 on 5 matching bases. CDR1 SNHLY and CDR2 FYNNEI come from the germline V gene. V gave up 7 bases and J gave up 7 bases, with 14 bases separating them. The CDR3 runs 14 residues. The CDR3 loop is CASTWTIENSPLHF. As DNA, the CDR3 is TGTGCCAGCACCTGGACAATAGAAAATTCACCCCTCCACTTT.

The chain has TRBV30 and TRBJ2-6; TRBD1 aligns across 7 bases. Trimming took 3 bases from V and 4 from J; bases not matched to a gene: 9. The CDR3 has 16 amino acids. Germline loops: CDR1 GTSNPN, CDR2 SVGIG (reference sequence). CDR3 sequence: CAWSANRGAGANVLTF. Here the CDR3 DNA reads TGTGCCTGGAGCGCCAACAGGGGAGCAGGGGCCAACGTCCTGACTTTC. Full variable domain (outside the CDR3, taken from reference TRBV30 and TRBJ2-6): SQTIHQWPATLVQPVGSPLSLECTVEGTSNPNLYWYRQAAGRGLQLLFYSVGIGQISSEVPQNLSASRPQDRQFILSSKKLLLSDSGFYLCAWSANRGAGANVLTFGAGSRLTVL.

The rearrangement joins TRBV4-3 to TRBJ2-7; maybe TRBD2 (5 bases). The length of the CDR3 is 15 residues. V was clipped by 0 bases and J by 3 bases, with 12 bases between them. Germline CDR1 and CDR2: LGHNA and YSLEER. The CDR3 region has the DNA TGCGCCAGCAGCCAAGATCTAGCAGGATACTACGAGCAGTACTTC. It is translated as CASSQDLAGYYEQYF.

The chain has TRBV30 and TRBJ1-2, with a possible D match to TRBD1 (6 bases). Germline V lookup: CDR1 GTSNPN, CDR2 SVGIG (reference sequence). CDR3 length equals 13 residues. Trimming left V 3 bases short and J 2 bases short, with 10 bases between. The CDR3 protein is CAWRIGQNYGYTF. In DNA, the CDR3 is TGTGCCTGGAGGATAGGACAGAACTATGGCTACACCTTC.

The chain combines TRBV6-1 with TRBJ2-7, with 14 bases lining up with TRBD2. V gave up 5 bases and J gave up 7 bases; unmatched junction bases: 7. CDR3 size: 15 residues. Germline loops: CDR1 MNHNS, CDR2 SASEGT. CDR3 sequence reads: CASSMTSGGAVEQYF. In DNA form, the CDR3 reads TGTGCCAGCAGTATGACTAGCGGGGGGGCCGTGGAGCAGTACTTC.

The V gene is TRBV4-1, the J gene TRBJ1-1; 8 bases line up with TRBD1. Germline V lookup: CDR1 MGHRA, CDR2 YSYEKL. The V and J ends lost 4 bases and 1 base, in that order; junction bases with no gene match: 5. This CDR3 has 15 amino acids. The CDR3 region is CASSPWTGPNTEAFF. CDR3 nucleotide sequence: TGCGCCAGCAGCCCATGGACAGGGCCGAACACTGAAGCTTTCTTT.

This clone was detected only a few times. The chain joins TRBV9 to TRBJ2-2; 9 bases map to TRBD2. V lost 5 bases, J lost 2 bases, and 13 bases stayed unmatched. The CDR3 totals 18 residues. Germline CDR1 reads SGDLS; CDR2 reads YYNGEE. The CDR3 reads CASSAPHLAGVNTGELFF. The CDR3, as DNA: TGTGCCAGCAGTGCGCCGCACTTAGCGGGAGTTAACACCGGGGAGCTGTTTTTT.